The source of this T cell receptor beta chain is a study of T cells in Graves' hyperthyroidism and ophthalmopathy. Trimming took 3 bases from V and 9 from J, leaving 21 bases between them. Germline-derived CDR1 and CDR2 are MDHEN and SYDVKM. This CDR3 comprises 17 residues. Stable Graves' hyperthyroidism denoted no ophthalmopathy progression over 18 months. Uncontrolled infections, other autoimmune diseases, pregnancy or lactation led to exclusion of patients. Extraction of PBMCs used around 9.6 ml of fresh peripheral blood. Amplification targeted TCR beta CDR3 regions from RNA transcripts. First-round RT-PCR targeting the TCR CDR3 was performed with the HTBI primer set. TCRdb redid the calling of the multiplex PCR reads with MiXCR, one entry per CDR3 protein. The data show around 600,000 distinct CDR3 sequences, with 15% to 17% seen just once and around 7.5% held by the top ten. Whole-study findings and limits: Ophthalmopathy, as predicted by the model, came a median about seven months after the prediction.

This clonotype was recorded a few times. Antigen: not known. The chain employs TRBV28 and TRBJ1-6; a weak D match, TRBD1 (6 bases). This TCR derives from a woman aged 25 to 39 with Graves' hyperthyroidism. The specimen sequenced was blood. The CDR3 protein is CASSLSLQGVGGSPLHF. The CDR3 nucleotides read TGTGCCAGCAGTTTGTCTTTACAGGGAGTTGGTGGTTCACCCCTCCACTTT.